Below, one T cell receptor (beta chain) is given with its context. The data were taken from a study of cytomegalovirus exposure and HLA in healthy donors. The CDR3 covers 14 residues. Germline V gene data show CDR1 as KGHSH and CDR2 as LQKENI. Trimming removed 2 bases from V and 0 bases from J; junction bases left unmatched: 1. The donors were in the roughly 110-subject validation cohort; that cohort was separate from the approximately 700-subject first cohort. Assay: immunoSEQ multiplex PCR; the TCRdb copy retains only in-frame clones and omits some. This sample carries 110,000 or so clones, approximately 86% of them seen once, and the ten largest clones take about 4%.

The source of this sequence is a woman younger than 30 in good health and CMV-seropositive. V and J are TRBV18 and TRBJ2-7, with TRBD2 matching 7 bases. Material for sequencing was PBMCs. The CDR3 protein is CASSPGTTSYEQYF. As DNA, the CDR3 is TGTGCCAGCTCACCAGGGACTACCTCCTACGAGCAGTACTTC.